A single sample is the source of the 23 T cell receptor beta chains below, sequenced in a study of T cell repertoires in cytomegalovirus infection. Each CDR3 protein gets one entry after TCRdb re-called the reads with MiXCR. This sample yields approximately 76,000 distinct CDR3 sequences, of which about 3.8% are seen a single time; 4.6% belongs to the top ten. The sample comprised PBMCs. The receptors derive from a human donor in good health (CMV status not recorded). Some clones in this sample may be carry-over from other donors' samples.

This clonotype was observed at least ten times. The chain is built from TRBV7-8 and TRBJ2-7; 10 bases are a match to TRBD2. This CDR3 has 18 residues. Trimming cost V 0 bases and J 0 bases; bases outside gene matches: 8. The germline V gene encodes CDR1 SGHVS and CDR2 FQNEAQ. CDR3 sequence: CASSLALAGASSSYEQYF. CDR3 nucleotides: TGTGCCAGCAGCTTAGCGCTAGCGGGGGCCTCAAGCTCCTACGAGCAGTACTTC.

This clonotype was seen repeatedly, ten times or more. The rearrangement joins TRBV12-3 or TRBV12-4 to TRBJ1-5; TRBD1 is a possible D gene (6 bases). The CDR3 totals 14 residues. With 6 bases removed from V and 7 bases from J, the gap between germline ends came to 16 bases. The CDR3, as DNA: TGTGCCAGCAGCTGGACAGACAACCTACAGCCCCAGCATTTT. Translated, it gives CASSWTDNLQPQHF.

This clonotype showed up many times. The rearrangement links TRBV19 to TRBJ1-5; TRBD1 matches at 7 bases. CDR3 length: 14 residues. After removal of 5 bases from V and 6 bases from J, the junction contained 7 bases not matched to a gene. The germline V gene encodes CDR1 LNHDA and CDR2 SQIVND (reference sequence). The CDR3 here is CASSATGAGQPQHF. Here the CDR3 DNA reads TGTGCCAGTAGTGCCACAGGGGCCGGTCAGCCCCAGCATTTT.

Many counts were recorded for this clonotype. The chain uses TRBV5-4 and TRBJ1-6; 10 bases match TRBD1. This CDR3 is built from 16 residues. V lost 1 base, J lost 6 bases, and 4 bases stayed unmatched. Germline CDR1 is SGHNT and CDR2 is YYREEE (reference sequence). The CDR3 here is CASSLIDRGLNSPLHF. The CDR3 DNA follows: TGTGCCAGCAGCTTGATCGACAGGGGGCTTAATTCACCCCTCCACTTT.

This clonotype was seen at least ten times. This CDR3 reads CASSRDQGAEAFF. CDR3 nucleotides: TGTGCCAGCAGCCGGGACCAAGGGGCTGAAGCTTTCTTT. The rearrangement uses TRBV4-2 and TRBJ1-1; tentatively, D is TRBD1 (5 bases). Germline CDR1 reads LGHNA; CDR2 reads YNFKEQ. The CDR3 length is 13 residues. V was pared by 4 bases and J by 6 bases, with 12 bases between.

This clonotype has just a few counts. The chain is built from TRBV2 and TRBJ2-7; D possibly matches TRBD1 or TRBD2 (5 bases each). Germline V lookup: CDR1 SNHLY, CDR2 FYNNEI. V was clipped by 3 bases and J by 0 bases, with 12 bases between them. There are 15 residues in the CDR3. The CDR3 region has the DNA TGTGCCAGCAGTGAGGGGACCCTCTCCTCCTACGAGCAGTACTTC. The encoded protein is CASSEGTLSSYEQYF.

This clonotype occurred many times. The chain recombines TRBV7-2 with TRBJ2-7; 9 positions agree with TRBD1. CDR3 length: 15 amino acids. The germline V gene has CDR1 SGHTA and CDR2 FQGNSA. V lost 2 bases and J lost 0; bases outside the gene matches: 2. In DNA, the CDR3 is TGTGCCAGCAGCTTACCGGGACAGGGCTCCTACGAGCAGTACTTC. Translating gives CASSLPGQGSYEQYF.

Comments on this clonotype: This may arise from a read error, as a much more abundant clone is one base away. This chain uses TRBV27 with TRBJ1-2; D unresolved. CDR1 is MNHEY and CDR2 is SMNVEV in the germline V gene (reference sequence). The CDR3 runs 17 residues. In DNA form, the CDR3 reads TGTGCCAGCAGTTTACGATCGGGCGGCGGCAGTTACTATGTCTACACCTTC. This encodes CASSLRSGGGSYYVYTF.

This clonotype has at least ten counts. The chain uses TRBV19 and TRBJ1-4, with TRBD1 matching over 7 bases. The CDR3 is 13 residues long. Germline CDR1 reads LNHDA; CDR2 reads SQIVND (reference sequence). V dropped 9 bases and J dropped 8; count of bases not matched to a gene: 9. CDR3 in DNA: TGTGCCAGCCGGACAGGTAGCCGGGAAAAACTGTTTTTT. It codes for CASRTGSREKLFF.

This clonotype was seen many times. The rearrangement joins TRBV7-2 to TRBJ1-5, with a weak D call TRBD1 (6 bases). Per germline, CDR1 SGHTA and CDR2 FQGNSA. V was clipped by 5 bases and J by 2 bases, with 13 bases between them. The CDR3 sequence is 15 residues long. CDR3 sequence (DNA): TGTGCCAGCAGCATACAGGGCAGGGGCAATCAGCCCCAGCATTTT. Its protein is CASSIQGRGNQPQHF.

This clonotype was seen at least ten times. This chain links TRBV10-3 with TRBJ2-7; D may be TRBD1 or TRBD2 (5 bases each). The CDR3 totals 13 residues. The V end was cut by 7 bases, the J end by 5 bases, with 15 bases between. CDR1 ENHRY and CDR2 SYGVKD come from the germline V gene. CDR3 sequence (DNA): TGTGCCATCATGGCTGGGGCCGGGGACGAGCAGTACTTC. Translating it yields CAIMAGAGDEQYF.

This clonotype was observed many times. The V call is TRBV19, the J call TRBJ1-1, with D perhaps matching TRBD1 (6 bases). The CDR3 runs to 13 residues. Trimming stripped 8 bases from V and 1 base from J, with 11 bases between. Germline V gene sequence: CDR1 LNHDA, CDR2 SQIVND (reference sequence). The CDR3 DNA sequence: TGTGCCAGTGCCTACAGGGAGAACACTGAAGCTTTCTTT. It yields the protein CASAYRENTEAFF.

This clonotype was detected ten times or more. The V gene is TRBV10-2, the J gene TRBJ2-7, with D tentatively TRBD1 (5 bases). Trimming cost V 5 bases and J 3 bases, with 8 bases left between them. This CDR3 has 12 amino acids. Germline V CDR1 and CDR2: WSHSY, SAAADI. In nucleotides, the CDR3 is TGCGCCAGCAGTAGACAGCACTACGAGCAGTACTTC. As protein: CASSRQHYEQYF.

This clonotype has at least ten counts. The chain recombines TRBV6-2 or TRBV6-3 with TRBJ2-3; D may be TRBD2 (7 bases). The CDR3 sequence is 13 residues long. Trimming took off 8 bases at V and 5 bases at J, with 14 bases between the two ends. The germline V gene encodes CDR1 MNHEY and CDR2 SVGEGT. The CDR3 sequence: CASWEGVGDTQYF. DNA for the CDR3: TGTGCCAGCTGGGAGGGGGTAGGAGATACGCAGTATTTT.

The genes are TRBV15 and TRBJ2-1; D may be TRBD1 or TRBD2 (5 bases each). The V gene lost 5 bases and the J gene lost 2 bases, with 16 bases spanning the gap. The germline gives CDR1 LNHNV, CDR2 YYDKDF (reference sequence). This CDR3 spans 16 amino acids. CDR3 bases: TGTGCCACCAGCGGGGCGGCGGGTGAAACCTACAATGAGCAGTTCTTC. Translation: CATSGAAGETYNEQFF.

This clonotype was observed at least ten times. The chain employs TRBV5-4 and TRBJ2-1; 11 positions match TRBD2. The germline V gene encodes CDR1 SGHNT and CDR2 YYREEE (reference sequence). The CDR3 is 15 residues long. The J segment lost 9 bases and the V segment lost 1 base, leaving 6 bases of the junction unmatched. CDR3 DNA sequence: TGTGCCAGCAGCTTGCTAGCGGGGGGCCCAGGTGAGCAGTTCTTC. Translated, it gives CASSLLAGGPGEQFF.

This clonotype was seen at least ten times. The chain carries TRBV13 and TRBJ1-6; D not resolved. The CDR3 runs to 16 residues. Trimming took 0 bases from V and 0 from J, leaving 6 bases between them. Germline V gives CDR1 PRHDT, CDR2 FYEKMQ (reference sequence). Here the CDR3 reads CASSLGGLSYNSPLHF. CDR3 coding DNA: TGTGCCAGCAGCTTAGGCGGGCTCTCCTATAATTCACCCCTCCACTTT.

This clonotype has at least ten counts. The gene calls are TRBV19 and TRBJ1-6, with D uncertain. This CDR3 has 16 amino acids. Germline V gene sequence: CDR1 LNHDA, CDR2 SQIVND (reference sequence). V lost 5 bases, J lost 0 bases, and 11 bases lay in between. As DNA, the CDR3 is TGTGCCAGTAGTTCGACTGTGAGCTCCTATAATTCACCCCTCCACTTT. Translation gives CASSSTVSSYNSPLHF. Variable domain in full (rest from reference TRBV19 and TRBJ1-6): DGGITQSPKYLFRKEGQNVTLSCEQNLNHDAMYWYRQDPGQGLRLIYYSQIVNDFQKGDIAEGYSVSREKKESFPLTVTSAQKNPTAFYLCASSSTVSSYNSPLHFGNGTRLTVT.

Ten or more counts support this clonotype. The V gene is TRBV6-5, the J gene TRBJ2-7, with D perhaps matching TRBD2 (5 bases). V was pared by 5 bases and J by 0 bases, with 17 bases between. Germline CDR1 is MNHEY and CDR2 is SVGAGI. The CDR3 consists of 16 residues. DNA of the CDR3: TGTGCCAGCAGTCGCCGGCGGGCCCTCCGCTCCTACGAGCAGTACTTC. This translates into CASSRRRALRSYEQYF.

In this sample, this clonotype turned up many times. The chain uses TRBV7-8 and TRBJ2-7; a weak D match, TRBD2 (6 bases). V was pared by 2 bases and J by 4 bases, with 9 bases between. Per the germline V gene, CDR1 is SGHVS and CDR2 is FQNEAQ. CDR3 size: 13 residues. The CDR3 DNA follows: TGTGCCAGCAGCTTAATGCGGGATTACGAGCAGTACTTC. Amino acid sequence: CASSLMRDYEQYF.

A few counts support this clonotype. The chain combines TRBV12-3 or TRBV12-4 with TRBJ1-1; the match to TRBD1 covers 7 bases. There are 14 residues in the CDR3. After removal of 6 bases from V and 1 base from J, the junction contained 5 bases not matched to a gene. The CDR3 coding sequence is TGTGCCAGCAGCCAGGGACAGCCGAACACTGAAGCTTTCTTT. This gives the protein CASSQGQPNTEAFF.

In this sample, this clonotype turned up many times. The genes are TRBV7-2 and TRBJ2-7; 8 bases agree with TRBD1. Germline V gene sequence: CDR1 SGHTA, CDR2 FQGNSA. J lost 4 bases, V lost 5 bases, and 7 bases had no gene match. The CDR3 runs to 14 residues. CDR3 nucleotides: TGTGCCAGCAGCCGAAGGGACAGGCCGTACGAGCAGTACTTC. Translated, it gives CASSRRDRPYEQYF.

This clonotype was seen many times. The J gene is TRBJ1-2, the V gene TRBV20-1; D unclear. Per the germline V gene, CDR1 is DFQATT and CDR2 is SNEGSKA (reference sequence). The CDR3 has 13 residues. The V and J ends lost 3 bases and 6 bases respectively, with 14 bases between them. CDR3: CSASPLPGDGYTF. CDR3 nucleotide sequence: TGCAGTGCTAGCCCCCTTCCTGGGGATGGCTACACCTTC.